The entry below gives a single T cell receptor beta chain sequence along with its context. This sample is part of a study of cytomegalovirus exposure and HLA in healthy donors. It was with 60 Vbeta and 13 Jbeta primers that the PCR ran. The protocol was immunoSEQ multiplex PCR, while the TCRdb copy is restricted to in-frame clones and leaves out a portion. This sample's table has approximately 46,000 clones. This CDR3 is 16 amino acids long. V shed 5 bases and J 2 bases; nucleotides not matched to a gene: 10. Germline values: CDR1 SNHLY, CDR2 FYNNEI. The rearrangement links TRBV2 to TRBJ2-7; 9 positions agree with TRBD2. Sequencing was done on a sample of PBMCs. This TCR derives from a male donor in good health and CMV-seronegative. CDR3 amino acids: CASSPGASGTAYEQYF. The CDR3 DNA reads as TGTGCCAGCAGTCCCGGGGCTAGCGGGACAGCCTACGAGCAGTACTTC.